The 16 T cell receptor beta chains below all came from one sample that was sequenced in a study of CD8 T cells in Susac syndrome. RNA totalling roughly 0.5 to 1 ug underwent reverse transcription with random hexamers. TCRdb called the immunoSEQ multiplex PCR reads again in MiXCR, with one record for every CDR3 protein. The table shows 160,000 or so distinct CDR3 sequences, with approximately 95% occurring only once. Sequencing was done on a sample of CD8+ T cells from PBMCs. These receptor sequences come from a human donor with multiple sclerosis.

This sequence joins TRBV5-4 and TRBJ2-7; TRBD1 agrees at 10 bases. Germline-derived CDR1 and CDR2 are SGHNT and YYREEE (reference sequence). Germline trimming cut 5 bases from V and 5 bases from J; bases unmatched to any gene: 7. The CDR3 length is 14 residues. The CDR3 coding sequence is TGTGCCAGCAGTCCCGACAGGGGGCGTCACGAGCAGTACTTC. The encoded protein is CASSPDRGRHEQYF.

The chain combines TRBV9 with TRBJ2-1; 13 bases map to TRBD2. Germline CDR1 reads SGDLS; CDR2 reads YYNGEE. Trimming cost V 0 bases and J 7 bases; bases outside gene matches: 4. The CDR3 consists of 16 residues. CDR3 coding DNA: TGTGCCAGCAGCGTAGCTTCGACTAGCGGGAGGAATGAGCAGTTCTTC. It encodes CASSVASTSGRNEQFF.

As DNA, the CDR3 is TGCAGTGCTAGCACGGGAGGGCCGGCAGATACGCAGTATTTT. Protein: CSASTGGPADTQYF. The gene calls are TRBV20-1 and TRBJ2-3; TRBD2 agrees at 8 bases. Looked up from germline, CDR1 is DFQATT and CDR2 is SNEGSKA (reference sequence). J lost 4 bases, V lost 3 bases, and 6 bases had no gene match. This CDR3 spans 14 amino acids.

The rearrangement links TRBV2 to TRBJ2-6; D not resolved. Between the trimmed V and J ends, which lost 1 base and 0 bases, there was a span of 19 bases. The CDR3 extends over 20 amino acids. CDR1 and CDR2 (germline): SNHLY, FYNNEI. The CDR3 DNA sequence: TGTGCCAGCAGTGAAGGCCCCCTTAGGCAGAAAATCTCTGGGGCCAACGTCCTGACTTTC. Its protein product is CASSEGPLRQKISGANVLTF.

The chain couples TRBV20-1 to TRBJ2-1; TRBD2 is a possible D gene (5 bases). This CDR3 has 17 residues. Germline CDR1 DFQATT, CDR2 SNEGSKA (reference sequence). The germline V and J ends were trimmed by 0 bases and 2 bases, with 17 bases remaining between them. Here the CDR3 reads CSARDPGVGETYNEQFF. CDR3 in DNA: TGCAGTGCTAGAGATCCCGGGGTGGGTGAGACCTACAATGAGCAGTTCTTC.

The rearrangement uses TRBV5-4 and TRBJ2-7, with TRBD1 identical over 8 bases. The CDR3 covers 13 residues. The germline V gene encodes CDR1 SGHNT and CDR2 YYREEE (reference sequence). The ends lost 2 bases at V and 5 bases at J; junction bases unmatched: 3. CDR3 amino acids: CASSFQGADEQYF. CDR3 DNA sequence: TGTGCCAGCAGCTTCCAGGGGGCCGACGAGCAGTACTTC.

The CDR3 DNA reads TGCAGCGTTGTTGGGAACAGGGGGGACTCTGGGGCCAACGTCCTGACTTTC. It translates to CSVVGNRGDSGANVLTF. V gene TRBV29-1 combines with J gene TRBJ2-6, with TRBD1 matching over 8 bases. Trimming at V came to 4 bases and at J to 0 bases, leaving 8 bases not matched to a gene. The CDR3 length is 17 residues. Germline V lookup: CDR1 SQVTM, CDR2 ANQGSEA.

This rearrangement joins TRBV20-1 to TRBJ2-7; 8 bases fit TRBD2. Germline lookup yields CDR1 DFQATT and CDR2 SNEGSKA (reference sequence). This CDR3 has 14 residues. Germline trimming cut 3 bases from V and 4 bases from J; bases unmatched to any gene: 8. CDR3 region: CSARAPGGDYEQYF. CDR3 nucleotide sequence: TGCAGTGCTAGGGCCCCGGGGGGGGATTACGAGCAGTACTTC.

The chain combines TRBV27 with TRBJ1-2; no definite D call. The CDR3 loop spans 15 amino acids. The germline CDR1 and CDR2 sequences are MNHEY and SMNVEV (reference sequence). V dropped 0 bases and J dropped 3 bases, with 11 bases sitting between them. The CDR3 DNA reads TGTGCCAGCAGTTTATCAGGGTTTTTGGACTATGGCTACACCTTC. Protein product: CASSLSGFLDYGYTF.

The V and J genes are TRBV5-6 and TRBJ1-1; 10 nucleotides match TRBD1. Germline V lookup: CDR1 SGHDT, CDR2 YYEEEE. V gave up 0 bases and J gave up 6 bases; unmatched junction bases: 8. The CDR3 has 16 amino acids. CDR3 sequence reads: CASSLAWTGGVAEAFF. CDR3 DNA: TGTGCCAGCAGCTTGGCCTGGACAGGGGGAGTCGCTGAAGCTTTCTTT.

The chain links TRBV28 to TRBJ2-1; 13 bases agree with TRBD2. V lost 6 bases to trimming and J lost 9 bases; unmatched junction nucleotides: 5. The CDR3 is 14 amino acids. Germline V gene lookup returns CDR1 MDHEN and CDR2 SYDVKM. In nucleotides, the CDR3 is TGTGCCAGCAGCACTAGCGGGAGGGCCCGTGAGCAGTTCTTC. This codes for CASSTSGRAREQFF.

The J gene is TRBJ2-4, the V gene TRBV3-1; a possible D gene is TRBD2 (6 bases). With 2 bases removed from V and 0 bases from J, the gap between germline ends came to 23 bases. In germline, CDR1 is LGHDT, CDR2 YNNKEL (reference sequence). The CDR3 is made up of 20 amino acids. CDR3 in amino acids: CASSQRITSSDRLAKNIQYF. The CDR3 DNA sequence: TGTGCCAGCAGCCAAAGAATAACTAGCAGCGACCGTTTAGCCAAAAACATTCAGTACTTC.

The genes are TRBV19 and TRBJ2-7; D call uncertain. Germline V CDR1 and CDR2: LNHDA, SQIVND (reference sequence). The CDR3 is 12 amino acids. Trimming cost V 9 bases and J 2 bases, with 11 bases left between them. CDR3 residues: CARCSFAYEQYF. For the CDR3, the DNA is TGTGCCAGGTGTAGTTTCGCCTACGAGCAGTACTTC.

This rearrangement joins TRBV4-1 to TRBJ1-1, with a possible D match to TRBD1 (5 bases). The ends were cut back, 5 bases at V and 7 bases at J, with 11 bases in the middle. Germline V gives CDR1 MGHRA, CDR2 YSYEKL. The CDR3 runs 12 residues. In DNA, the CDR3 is TGCGCCAGCAGCGCCGACAGAAGTGAAGCTTTCTTT. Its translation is CASSADRSEAFF.

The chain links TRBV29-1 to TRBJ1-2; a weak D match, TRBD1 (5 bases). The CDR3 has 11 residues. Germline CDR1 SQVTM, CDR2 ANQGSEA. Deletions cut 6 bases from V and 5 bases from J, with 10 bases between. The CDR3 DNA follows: TGCAGCGTGCCGGGGGGGTATGGCTACACCTTC. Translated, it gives CSVPGGYGYTF.

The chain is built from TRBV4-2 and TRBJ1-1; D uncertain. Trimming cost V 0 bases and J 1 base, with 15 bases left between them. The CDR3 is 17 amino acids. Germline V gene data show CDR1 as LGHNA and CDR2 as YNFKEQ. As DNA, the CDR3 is TGTGCCAGCAGCCAAGATCGGAAGGGCCCAGAGAACACTGAAGCTTTCTTT. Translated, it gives CASSQDRKGPENTEAFF.